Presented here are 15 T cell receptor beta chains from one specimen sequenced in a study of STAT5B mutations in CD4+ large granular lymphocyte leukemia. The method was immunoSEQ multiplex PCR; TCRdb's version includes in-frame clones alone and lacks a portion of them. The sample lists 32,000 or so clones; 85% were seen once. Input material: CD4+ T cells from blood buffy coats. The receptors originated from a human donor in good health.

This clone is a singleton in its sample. The CDR3 sequence is CASSPVRGQDEQYF. The CDR3 DNA is TGTGCCAGCTCCCCAGTGCGGGGGCAGGACGAGCAGTACTTC. The chain links TRBV18 to TRBJ2-7; a weak D match, TRBD2 (7 bases). Trimming cost V 6 bases and J 5 bases, with 17 bases left between them. This CDR3 contains 14 residues. The germline V gene has CDR1 KGHSH and CDR2 LQKENI.

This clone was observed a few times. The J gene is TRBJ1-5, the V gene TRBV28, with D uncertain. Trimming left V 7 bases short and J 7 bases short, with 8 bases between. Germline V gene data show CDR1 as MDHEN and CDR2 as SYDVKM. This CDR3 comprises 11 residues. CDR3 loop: CASMGGQPQHF. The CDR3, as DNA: TGTGCCAGCATGGGAGGCCAGCCCCAGCATTTT.

The CDR3 sequence is CASSEVSSAGEEQYF. Written as DNA, the CDR3 is TGTGCCAGCAGTGAAGTTAGCTCAGCGGGAGAAGAGCAGTACTTC. This chain joins TRBV6-1 and TRBJ2-7, with TRBD2 matching over 8 bases. The CDR3 consists of 15 residues. From germline, CDR1 is MNHNS and CDR2 SASEGT. V lost 1 base to trimming and J lost 7 bases; unmatched junction nucleotides: 9.

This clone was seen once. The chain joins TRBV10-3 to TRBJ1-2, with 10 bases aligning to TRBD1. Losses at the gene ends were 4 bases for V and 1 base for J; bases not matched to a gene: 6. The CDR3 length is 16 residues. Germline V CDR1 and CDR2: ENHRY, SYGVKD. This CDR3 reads CAISGDRGRSNYGYTF. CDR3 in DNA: TGTGCCATCAGTGGGGACAGGGGACGGAGTAACTATGGCTACACCTTC.

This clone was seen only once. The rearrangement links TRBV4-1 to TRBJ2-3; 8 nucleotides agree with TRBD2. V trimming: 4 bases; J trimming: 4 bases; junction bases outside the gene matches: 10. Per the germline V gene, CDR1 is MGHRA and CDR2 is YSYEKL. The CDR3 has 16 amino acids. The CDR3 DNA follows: TGCGCCAGCAGCCGACCGATAAGCGGGAGTGCAGATACGCAGTATTTT. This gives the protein CASSRPISGSADTQYF.

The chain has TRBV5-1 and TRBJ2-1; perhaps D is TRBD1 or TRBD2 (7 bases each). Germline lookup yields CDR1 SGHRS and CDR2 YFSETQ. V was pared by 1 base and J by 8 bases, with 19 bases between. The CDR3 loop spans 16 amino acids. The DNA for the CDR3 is TGCGCCAGCAGCTTGAGGCCTAGCGGAGGGGGCGATGAGCAGTTCTTC. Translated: CASSLRPSGGGDEQFF.

The CDR3 protein is CASKRPGQSIYNEQFF. The CDR3 DNA reads as TGTGCCAGCAAAAGACCCGGACAATCGATCTACAATGAGCAGTTCTTC. The rearrangement uses TRBV28 and TRBJ2-1; D possibly corresponds to TRBD1 (5 bases). Germline V CDR1 and CDR2: MDHEN, SYDVKM. The CDR3 extends over 16 amino acids. The V gene lost 7 bases and the J gene lost 3 bases, with 19 bases spanning the gap.

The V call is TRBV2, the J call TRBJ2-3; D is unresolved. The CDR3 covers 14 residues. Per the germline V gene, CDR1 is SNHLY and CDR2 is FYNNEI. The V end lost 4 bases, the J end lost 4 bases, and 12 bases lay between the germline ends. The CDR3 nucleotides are TGTGCCAGCAGTGGTAGCCTAATATCAGATACGCAGTATTTT. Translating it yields CASSGSLISDTQYF.

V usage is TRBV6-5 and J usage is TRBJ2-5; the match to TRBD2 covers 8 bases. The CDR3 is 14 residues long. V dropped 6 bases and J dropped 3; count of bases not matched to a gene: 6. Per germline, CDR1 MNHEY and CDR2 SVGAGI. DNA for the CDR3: TGTGCCAGCAGCCGCGGAGCGGGAGAAGAGACCCAGTACTTC. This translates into CASSRGAGEETQYF.

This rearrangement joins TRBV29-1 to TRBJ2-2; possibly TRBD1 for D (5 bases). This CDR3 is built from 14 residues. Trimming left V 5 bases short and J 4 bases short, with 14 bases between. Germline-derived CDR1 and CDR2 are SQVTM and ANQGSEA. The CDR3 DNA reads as TGCAGCGTTAGAACACGGACATCCACCGGGGAGCTGTTTTTT. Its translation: CSVRTRTSTGELFF.

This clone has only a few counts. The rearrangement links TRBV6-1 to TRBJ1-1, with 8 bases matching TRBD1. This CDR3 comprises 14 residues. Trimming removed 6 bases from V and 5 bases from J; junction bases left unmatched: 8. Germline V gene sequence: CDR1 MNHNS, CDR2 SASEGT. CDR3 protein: CASRTSTGVTEAFF. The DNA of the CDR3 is TGTGCCAGCAGAACTTCGACAGGGGTTACTGAAGCTTTCTTT.

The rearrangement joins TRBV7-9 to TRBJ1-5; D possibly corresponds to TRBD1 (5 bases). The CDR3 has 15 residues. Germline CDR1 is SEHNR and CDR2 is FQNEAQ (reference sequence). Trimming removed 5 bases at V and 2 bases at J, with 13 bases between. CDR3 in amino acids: CASSPGAARNQPQHF. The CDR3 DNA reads TGTGCCAGCAGCCCTGGGGCAGCGCGCAATCAGCCCCAGCATTTT.

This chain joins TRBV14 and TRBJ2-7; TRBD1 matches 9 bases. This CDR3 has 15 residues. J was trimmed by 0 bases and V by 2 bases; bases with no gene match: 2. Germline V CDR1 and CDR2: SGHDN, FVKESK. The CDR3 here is CASSQPGQGSYEQYF. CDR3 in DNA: TGTGCCAGCAGCCAACCGGGACAGGGCTCCTACGAGCAGTACTTC. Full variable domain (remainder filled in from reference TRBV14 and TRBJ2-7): EAGVTQFPSHSVIEKGQTVTLRCDPISGHDNLYWYRRVMGKEIKFLLHFVKESKQDESGMPNNRFLAERTGGTYSTLKVQPAELEDSGVYFCASSQPGQGSYEQYFGPGTRLTVT.

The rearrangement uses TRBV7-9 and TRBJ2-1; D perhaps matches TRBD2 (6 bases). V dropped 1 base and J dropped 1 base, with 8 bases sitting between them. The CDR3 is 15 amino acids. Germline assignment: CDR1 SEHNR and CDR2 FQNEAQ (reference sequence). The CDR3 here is CASSLVGGSYNEQFF. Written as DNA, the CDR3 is TGTGCCAGCAGCTTAGTGGGGGGTTCCTACAATGAGCAGTTCTTC.

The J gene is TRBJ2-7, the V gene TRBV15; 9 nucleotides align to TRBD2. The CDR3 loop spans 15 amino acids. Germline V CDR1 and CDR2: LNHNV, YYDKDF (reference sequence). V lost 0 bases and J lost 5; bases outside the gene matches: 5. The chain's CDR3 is CATSRDSGSSDEQYF. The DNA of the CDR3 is TGTGCCACCAGCAGAGATAGCGGGAGTTCAGACGAGCAGTACTTC.